There are a few counts of the clone carrying this T cell receptor (beta chain). Antigen unknown. Using its own MiXCR run on the 5' RACE reads, TCRdb lists one record per CDR3 protein. The table records about 97,000 distinct CDR3 sequences, around 10% of them present only once. These data come from a study of early T cells in non-severe SARS-CoV-2 infection. Study-wide results and limits: Using VDJdb, the matching emphasized anti-spike CD8 responses while missing private and CD4 specificities.

CDR3 size: 14 residues. V lost 1 base and J lost 8; bases outside the gene matches: 6. Germline V gives CDR1 SGHRS, CDR2 YFSETQ. The specimen was whole blood, collected at baseline. The sequence came from an adult who was a healthcare worker with PCR-confirmed SARS-CoV-2 infection or an uninfected control (not recorded which). The rearrangement joins TRBV5-1 to TRBJ1-2; 9 bases are shared with TRBD1. This CDR3 is CASSLPTGGKGYTF. In DNA, the CDR3 is TGCGCCAGCAGCTTGCCTACAGGGGGCAAGGGCTACACCTTC.